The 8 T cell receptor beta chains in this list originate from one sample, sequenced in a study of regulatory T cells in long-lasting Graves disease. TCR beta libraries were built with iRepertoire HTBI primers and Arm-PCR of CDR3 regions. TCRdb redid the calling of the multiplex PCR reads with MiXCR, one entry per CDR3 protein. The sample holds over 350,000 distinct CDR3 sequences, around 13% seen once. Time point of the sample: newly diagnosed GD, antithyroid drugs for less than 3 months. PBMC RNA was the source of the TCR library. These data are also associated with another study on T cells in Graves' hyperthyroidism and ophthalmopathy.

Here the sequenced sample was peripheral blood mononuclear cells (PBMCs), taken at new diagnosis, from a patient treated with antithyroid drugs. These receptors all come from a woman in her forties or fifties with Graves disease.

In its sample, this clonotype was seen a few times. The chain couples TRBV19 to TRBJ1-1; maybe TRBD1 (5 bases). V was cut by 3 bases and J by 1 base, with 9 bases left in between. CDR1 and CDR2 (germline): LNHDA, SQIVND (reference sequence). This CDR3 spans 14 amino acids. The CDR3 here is CASSMFGGNTEAFF. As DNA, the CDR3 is TGTGCCAGTAGTATGTTTGGGGGGAACACTGAAGCTTTCTTT.

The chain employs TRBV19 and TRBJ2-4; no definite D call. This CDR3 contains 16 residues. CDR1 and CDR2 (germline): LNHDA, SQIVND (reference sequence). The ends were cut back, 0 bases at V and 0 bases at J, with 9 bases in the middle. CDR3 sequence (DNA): TGTGCCAGTAGTATAGAGGGAAGAGGAGCCAAAAACATTCAGTACTTC. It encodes CASSIEGRGAKNIQYF. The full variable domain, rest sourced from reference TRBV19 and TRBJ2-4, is DGGITQSPKYLFRKEGQNVTLSCEQNLNHDAMYWYRQDPGQGLRLIYYSQIVNDFQKGDIAEGYSVSREKKESFPLTVTSAQKNPTAFYLCASSIEGRGAKNIQYFGAGTRLSVL.

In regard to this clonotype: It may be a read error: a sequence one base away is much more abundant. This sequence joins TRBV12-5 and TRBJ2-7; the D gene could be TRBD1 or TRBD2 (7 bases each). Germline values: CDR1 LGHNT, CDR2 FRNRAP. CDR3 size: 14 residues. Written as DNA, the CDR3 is TGTGCTAGTGGTAGGGACAGTCGGGGGGACGAGCGGTACTTC. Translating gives CASGRDSRGDERYF.

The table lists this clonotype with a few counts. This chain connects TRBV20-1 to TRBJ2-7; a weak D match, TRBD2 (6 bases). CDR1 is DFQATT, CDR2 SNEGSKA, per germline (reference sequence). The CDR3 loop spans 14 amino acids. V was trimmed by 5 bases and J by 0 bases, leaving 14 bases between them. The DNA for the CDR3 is TGCAGTGCTTCCTTCGCGGGGTCCTCCTACGAGCAGTACTTC. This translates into CSASFAGSSYEQYF.

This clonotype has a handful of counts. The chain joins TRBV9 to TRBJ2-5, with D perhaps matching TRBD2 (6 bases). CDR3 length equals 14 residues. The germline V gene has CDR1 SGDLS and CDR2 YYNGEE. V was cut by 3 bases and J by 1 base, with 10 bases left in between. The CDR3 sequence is CASSGGLFQETQYF. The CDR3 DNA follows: TGTGCCAGCAGCGGGGGACTTTTCCAAGAGACCCAGTACTTC.

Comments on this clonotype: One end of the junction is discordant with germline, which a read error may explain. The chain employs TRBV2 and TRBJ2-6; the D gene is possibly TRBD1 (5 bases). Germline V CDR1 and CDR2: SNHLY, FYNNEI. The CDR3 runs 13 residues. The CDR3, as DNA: TGTGCCGCCTTACGTTCTGGGGCCAGCGTCCTGACTTTC. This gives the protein CAALRSGASVLTF.

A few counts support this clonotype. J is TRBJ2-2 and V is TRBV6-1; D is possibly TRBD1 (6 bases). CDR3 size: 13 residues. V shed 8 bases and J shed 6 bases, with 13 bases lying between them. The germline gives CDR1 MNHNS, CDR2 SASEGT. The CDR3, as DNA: TGTGCCAGCTACAGGGTGGTGCCCGGGGAGCTGTTTTTT. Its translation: CASYRVVPGELFF.

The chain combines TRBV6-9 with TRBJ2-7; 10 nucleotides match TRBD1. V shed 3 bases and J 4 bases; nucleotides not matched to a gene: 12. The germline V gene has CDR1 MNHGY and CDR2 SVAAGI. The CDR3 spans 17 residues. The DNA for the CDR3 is TGTGCCAGCAGTTACCACTCGGGGACAGGGGTCCTATACGAGCAGTACTTC. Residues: CASSYHSGTGVLYEQYF.